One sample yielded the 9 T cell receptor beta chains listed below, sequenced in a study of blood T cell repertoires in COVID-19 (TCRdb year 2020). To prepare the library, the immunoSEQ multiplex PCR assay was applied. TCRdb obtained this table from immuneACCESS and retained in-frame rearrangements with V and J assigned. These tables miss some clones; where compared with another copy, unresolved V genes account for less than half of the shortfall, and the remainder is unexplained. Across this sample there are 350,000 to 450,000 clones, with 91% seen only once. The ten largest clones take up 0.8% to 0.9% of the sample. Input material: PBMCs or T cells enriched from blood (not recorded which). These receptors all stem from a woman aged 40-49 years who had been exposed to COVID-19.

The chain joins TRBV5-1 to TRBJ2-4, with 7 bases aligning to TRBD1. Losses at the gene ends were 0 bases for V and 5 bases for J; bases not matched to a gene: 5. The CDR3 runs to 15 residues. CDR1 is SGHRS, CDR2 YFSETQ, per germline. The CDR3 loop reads CASSLGDRDQNIQYF. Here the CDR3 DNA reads TGCGCCAGCAGCTTGGGTGACAGGGACCAAAACATTCAGTACTTC.

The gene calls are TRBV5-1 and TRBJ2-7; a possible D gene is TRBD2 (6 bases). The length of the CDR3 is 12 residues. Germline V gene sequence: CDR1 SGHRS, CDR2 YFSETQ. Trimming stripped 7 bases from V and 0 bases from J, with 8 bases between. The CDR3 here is CASGGSSYEQYF. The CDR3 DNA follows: TGCGCCAGCGGAGGGAGCTCCTACGAGCAGTACTTC.

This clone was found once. In DNA form, the CDR3 reads TGTGCCAGCAGCGTAGCGCCCGGGGGGATTTCCTACGAGCAGTACTTC. Its translation is CASSVAPGGISYEQYF. The genes are TRBV9 and TRBJ2-7; 7 bases match TRBD2. Germline assignment: CDR1 SGDLS and CDR2 YYNGEE. V shed 0 bases, J shed 1 base, and the junction held 7 bases outside the gene matches. This CDR3 has 16 residues.

CDR3 region: CASRPTGGRWGYTF. The CDR3 DNA reads TGCGCCAGCCGGCCGACGGGGGGCAGGTGGGGCTACACCTTC. The chain has TRBV5-1 and TRBJ1-2, with D possibly being TRBD1 (6 bases). Germline CDR1 SGHRS, CDR2 YFSETQ. The germline V and J ends were trimmed by 7 bases and 8 bases, with 21 bases remaining between them. CDR3 length: 14 residues.

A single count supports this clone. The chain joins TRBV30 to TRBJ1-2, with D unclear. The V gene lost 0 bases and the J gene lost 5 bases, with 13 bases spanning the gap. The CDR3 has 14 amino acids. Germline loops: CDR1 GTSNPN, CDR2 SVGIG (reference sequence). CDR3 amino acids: CAWSVRVAGYGYTF. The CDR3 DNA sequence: TGTGCCTGGAGTGTACGGGTCGCTGGGTATGGCTACACCTTC.

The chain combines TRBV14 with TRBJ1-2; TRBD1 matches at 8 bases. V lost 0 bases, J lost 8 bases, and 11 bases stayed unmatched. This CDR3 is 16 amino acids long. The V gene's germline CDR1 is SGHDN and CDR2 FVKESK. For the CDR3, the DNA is TGTGCCAGCAGCCAAGAAAGGGACAGGTGGTTTTTCGGCTACACCTTC. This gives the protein CASSQERDRWFFGYTF.

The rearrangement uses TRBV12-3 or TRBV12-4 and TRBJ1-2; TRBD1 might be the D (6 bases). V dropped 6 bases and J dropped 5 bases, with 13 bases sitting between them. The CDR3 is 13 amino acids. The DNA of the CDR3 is TGTGCCAGCAGCTTTGAGGGGGGGTATGGCTACACCTTC. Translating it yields CASSFEGGYGYTF.

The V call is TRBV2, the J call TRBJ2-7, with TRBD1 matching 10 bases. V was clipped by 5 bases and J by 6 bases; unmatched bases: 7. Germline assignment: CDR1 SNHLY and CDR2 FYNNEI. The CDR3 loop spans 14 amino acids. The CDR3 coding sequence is TGTGCCAGCAGTTGGACAGGGGGAAGGGGCGAGCAGTACTTC. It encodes CASSWTGGRGEQYF. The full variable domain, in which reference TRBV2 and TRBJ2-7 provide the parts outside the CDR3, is EPEVTQTPSHQVTQMGQEVILRCVPISNHLYFYWYRQILGQKVEFLVSFYNNEISEKSEIFDDQFSVERPDGSNFTLKIRSTKLEDSAMYFCASSWTGGRGEQYFGPGTRLTVT.

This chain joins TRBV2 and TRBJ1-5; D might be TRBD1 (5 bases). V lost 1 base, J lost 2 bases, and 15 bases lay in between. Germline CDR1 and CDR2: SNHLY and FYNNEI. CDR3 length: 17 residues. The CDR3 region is CASSEGQGIRGNQPQHF. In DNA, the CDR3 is TGTGCCAGCAGTGAAGGTCAGGGAATCAGGGGCAATCAGCCCCAGCATTTT.